A single sample is the source of the 10 T cell receptor beta chains below, sequenced in a study of shared clonotypes between healthy human individuals (dated by TCRdb to 2019 to 2021). Libraries came from the immunoSEQ multiplex PCR assay. TCRdb limited this immuneACCESS table to in-frame rearrangements with V and J called. A share of clones is missing; checked studies link under half to unresolved V genes, and the rest is unexplained. Across this sample there are 2 million to 2.5 million clones, with approximately 94% seen only once. The ten largest clones represent approximately 0.35% of the sample. The sample taken for sequencing was naive CD4+ T cells from PBMCs. The sample's cell subset or site label, in plain terms: CD45RA+ positively selected. The receptors shown here come from a man in his late teens or twenties in good health. Some clones in this sample may be carry-over from other donors' samples.

This chain uses TRBV28 with TRBJ2-7; possibly TRBD1 for D (8 bases). Per the germline V gene, CDR1 is MDHEN and CDR2 is SYDVKM. V lost 4 bases, J lost 3 bases, and 34 bases lay in between. CDR3 length: 21 amino acids. In nucleotides, the CDR3 is TGTGCCAGCAGTTCCCTGACAGGGGAGGGACTATGGTCCCAACCCGGCTACGAGCAGTACTTC. Translating gives CASSSLTGEGLWSQPGYEQYF.

Here the CDR3 DNA reads TGTGCCAGCTCACCCAACCGGGGACTAGCGGACACAGATACGCAGTATTTT. Protein sequence: CASSPNRGLADTDTQYF. V usage is TRBV18 and J usage is TRBJ2-3, with 11 bases aligning to TRBD2. The CDR3 length is 17 residues. CDR1 is KGHSH and CDR2 is LQKENI in the germline V gene. V gave up 3 bases and J gave up 2 bases; unmatched junction bases: 7.

This rearrangement joins TRBV7-9 to TRBJ2-3, with unresolved D. Germline V CDR1 and CDR2: SEHNR, FQNEAQ (reference sequence). The length of the CDR3 is 15 residues. V lost 1 base, J lost 1 base, and 9 bases lay in between. The CDR3 here is CASSLGGLGTDTQYF. DNA of the CDR3: TGTGCCAGCAGCTTAGGGGGTCTGGGCACAGATACGCAGTATTTT. Using reference TRBV7-9 and TRBJ2-3 for the parts outside the CDR3, the full variable domain is DTGVSQNPRHKITKRGQNVTFRCDPISEHNRLYWYRQTLGQGPEFLTYFQNEAQLEKSRLLSDRFSAERPKGSFSTLEIQRTEQGDSAMYLCASSLGGLGTDTQYFGPGTRLTVL.

As concerns this clone: A read error may account for a junction end that differs from germline. The CDR3 loop is CASGEPGPINQPQHF. The DNA of the CDR3 is TGTGCCAGCGGTGAACCGGGACCGATAAATCAGCCCCAGCATTTT. V gene TRBV2 combines with J gene TRBJ1-5; D may be TRBD1 (5 bases). Per germline, CDR1 SNHLY and CDR2 FYNNEI. CDR3 size: 15 residues.

The genes are TRBV9 and TRBJ2-1; 13 nucleotides line up with TRBD2. J gave up 1 base and V 4 bases, and 5 bases lay outside the gene matches. The germline CDR1 and CDR2 sequences are SGDLS and YYNGEE. The CDR3 spans 17 residues. The CDR3 region is CASSKWTSGGSYNEQFF. In DNA, the CDR3 is TGTGCCAGCAGCAAATGGACTAGCGGGGGATCCTACAATGAGCAGTTCTTC.

On this clone: The identical CDR3 is also encoded by other nucleotide sequences in the sample. The rearrangement joins TRBV11-2 to TRBJ1-2; 8 nucleotides match TRBD1. CDR1 and CDR2 (germline): SGHAT, FQNNGV. This CDR3 contains 13 residues. V shed 5 bases, J shed 5 bases, and the junction held 4 bases outside the gene matches. CDR3 loop: CASSTGQGYGYTF. The CDR3 DNA reads as TGTGCCAGCAGCACCGGACAGGGTTATGGCTACACCTTC.

The chain employs TRBV5-4 and TRBJ2-7, with D uncertain. With 0 bases removed from V and 6 bases from J, the gap between germline ends came to 7 bases. CDR3 length: 12 residues. CDR1 is SGHNT, CDR2 YYREEE, per germline (reference sequence). CDR3 in DNA: TGTGCCAGCAGCTTGGTTACAGCCGAGCAGTACTTC. This gives the protein CASSLVTAEQYF.

This clone was seen just once. V and J are TRBV30 and TRBJ1-1; D not certain. V was pared by 0 bases and J by 4 bases, with 9 bases between. CDR1 is GTSNPN, CDR2 SVGIG, per germline (reference sequence). The CDR3 totals 13 residues. Written as DNA, the CDR3 is TGTGCCTGGAGTGTAGCCGGACCCACTGAAGCTTTCTTT. Its protein is CAWSVAGPTEAFF.

In its sample, this clone was seen once. V and J are TRBV5-1 and TRBJ2-7; the D gene could be TRBD1 or TRBD2 (5 bases each). The CDR3 length is 15 residues. V was shortened by 0 bases and J by 4 bases, with 14 bases between the two germline ends. Germline V lookup: CDR1 SGHRS, CDR2 YFSETQ. The CDR3 protein is CASSLAGGWGYEQYF. CDR3 nucleotides: TGCGCCAGCAGCTTGGCAGGCGGTTGGGGGTACGAGCAGTACTTC.

A few counts support this clone. The V gene is TRBV6-1, the J gene TRBJ1-1; D is unresolved. This CDR3 is 15 amino acids long. The V end lost 2 bases, the J end lost 3 bases, and 13 bases lay between the germline ends. From germline, CDR1 is MNHNS and CDR2 SASEGT. The CDR3 DNA reads TGTGCCAGCAGTGAACAGATGGGGTGGGACACTGAAGCTTTCTTT. As protein: CASSEQMGWDTEAFF.